Listed below are T cell receptor beta chains from one sample, sequenced in a study of T cell responses to AZD1222 COVID-19 vaccine. Sequencing was performed with immunoSEQ multiplex PCR; in TCRdb, only in-frame clones are kept and a portion is missing. This table has some 83,000 clones, around 89% appearing once. The material was peripheral blood, obtained 28 days after the second AZD1222 dose. The receptors come from an adult who received the AZD1222 COVID-19 vaccine. Each CDR3 is given with its conserved first and last residue. Fields, in order: clone size, V gene, D gene, J gene, CDR3 length, CDR3 DNA, CDR3 protein. D genes are given only for firm matches. The listing skips clone size in some rows; elsewhere it reads once, few, many or a size class.

abundance: NA; v_gene: TRBV27; d_gene: NA; j_gene: TRBJ1-2; len: 16; CDR3nt: TGTGCCAGCACCCTTAGGGGGACAAGCCTTAACTATGGCTACACCTTC; CDR3aa: CASTLRGTSLNYGYTF
abundance: NA; v_gene: TRBV7-3; d_gene: NA; j_gene: TRBJ1-2; len: 11; CDR3nt: TGTGCCAGCAGCGAGGGGGTTGGCTACACCTTC; CDR3aa: CASSEGVGYTF
abundance: NA; v_gene: TRBV5-6; d_gene: NA; j_gene: TRBJ1-3; len: 16; CDR3nt: TGTGCCAGCAGCTCGAGAACCACAGGGTCTGGAAACACCATATATTTT; CDR3aa: CASSSRTTGSGNTIYF
abundance: NA; v_gene: TRBV5-1; d_gene: TRBD2; j_gene: TRBJ2-1; len: 15; CDR3nt: TGCGCCAGCAGCTTGGAAATAGCGGGGGTCCATGAGCAGTTCTTC; CDR3aa: CASSLEIAGVHEQFF
abundance: few; v_gene: TRBV18; d_gene: TRBD1; j_gene: TRBJ1-6; len: 18; CDR3nt: TGTGCCAGCTCACCTCCGGGACAGGGCCGCGGGTTGAATTCACCCCTCCACTTT; CDR3aa: CASSPPGQGRGLNSPLHF
abundance: NA; v_gene: TRBV28; d_gene: NA; j_gene: TRBJ2-1; len: 14; CDR3nt: TGTGCCAGCATCTCAGGGGAAACCTACAATGAGCAGTTCTTC; CDR3aa: CASISGETYNEQFF
abundance: NA; v_gene: TRBV4-2; d_gene: NA; j_gene: TRBJ1-3; len: 16; CDR3nt: TGTGCCAGCAGCCCCCAGACGGGGAGCTCTGGAAACACCATATATTTT; CDR3aa: CASSPQTGSSGNTIYF
abundance: NA; v_gene: TRBV10-1; d_gene: TRBD1; j_gene: TRBJ2-7; len: 15; CDR3nt: TGCGCCAGGCCGGGACAGGGGATATGGAACCACGAGCAGTACTTC; CDR3aa: CARPGQGIWNHEQYF
abundance: NA; v_gene: TRBV14; d_gene: TRBD1; j_gene: TRBJ1-2; len: 15; CDR3nt: TGTGCCAGCAGCCGAACACAGGGGGTCAACTATGGCTACACCTTC; CDR3aa: CASSRTQGVNYGYTF
abundance: NA; v_gene: TRBV5-1; d_gene: NA; j_gene: TRBJ1-2; len: 16; CDR3nt: TGCGCCAGCAGCTATGAGCCGGGAGCACAAAACGGGGGCTACACCTTC; CDR3aa: CASSYEPGAQNGGYTF
abundance: NA; v_gene: TRBV19; d_gene: NA; j_gene: TRBJ2-7; len: 14; CDR3nt: TGTGCCAGTAGTATTACGGGGGCTAGATACGAGCAGTACTTC; CDR3aa: CASSITGARYEQYF
abundance: NA; v_gene: TRBV9; d_gene: NA; j_gene: TRBJ1-2; len: 15; CDR3nt: TGTGCCAGCAGTGCCTTGGGGCAGGGAGGCTATGGCTACACCTTC; CDR3aa: CASSALGQGGYGYTF
abundance: NA; v_gene: TRBV6-2/TRBV6-3; d_gene: NA; j_gene: TRBJ1-1; len: 15; CDR3nt: TGTGCCAGCAGTTACCCCCGGGTCGCAAACACTGAAGCTTTCTTT; CDR3aa: CASSYPRVANTEAFF
abundance: NA; v_gene: TRBV5-4; d_gene: TRBD1; j_gene: TRBJ1-1; len: 14; CDR3nt: TGTGCCAGCAGCTTGAGACAGGGTAACACTGAAGCTTTCTTT; CDR3aa: CASSLRQGNTEAFF
abundance: NA; v_gene: TRBV4-2; d_gene: NA; j_gene: TRBJ2-3; len: 13; CDR3nt: TGTGCCAGCAGCCCGGGGGGCACAGATACGCAGTATTTT; CDR3aa: CASSPGGTDTQYF
abundance: NA; v_gene: TRBV11-2; d_gene: NA; j_gene: TRBJ1-1; len: 14; CDR3nt: TGTGCCAGCAGCAACAGGGATTGGAACACTGAAGCTTTCTTT; CDR3aa: CASSNRDWNTEAFF
abundance: NA; v_gene: TRBV4-1; d_gene: NA; j_gene: TRBJ1-6; len: 15; CDR3nt: TGCGCCAGCAGCCAAGATGAGGGCTCGCGTTCACCCCTCCACTTT; CDR3aa: CASSQDEGSRSPLHF
abundance: NA; v_gene: TRBV5-1; d_gene: TRBD1; j_gene: TRBJ1-1; len: 15; CDR3nt: TGCGCCAGCAGCTACGAGGGGACAGGGGCCACTGAAGCTTTCTTT; CDR3aa: CASSYEGTGATEAFF
abundance: NA; v_gene: TRBV30; d_gene: NA; j_gene: TRBJ1-3; len: 13; CDR3nt: TGTGCCTGGAGTGTCAATCGTCTCAACACCATATATTTT; CDR3aa: CAWSVNRLNTIYF
abundance: NA; v_gene: TRBV4-2; d_gene: TRBD1; j_gene: TRBJ1-2; len: 15; CDR3nt: TGTGCCAGCAGCTTTAACAGGGGGCGCGACTATGGCTACACCTTC; CDR3aa: CASSFNRGRDYGYTF
abundance: NA; v_gene: TRBV9; d_gene: NA; j_gene: TRBJ1-1; len: 13; CDR3nt: TGTGCCAGCAGCGAGGACGGAAACACTGAAGCTTTCTTT; CDR3aa: CASSEDGNTEAFF
abundance: NA; v_gene: TRBV18; d_gene: TRBD1; j_gene: TRBJ2-1; len: 15; CDR3nt: TGTGCCAGCTCCTCGGCGACAGGGGGATCGGGTGAGCAGTTCTTC; CDR3aa: CASSSATGGSGEQFF
abundance: NA; v_gene: TRBV5-6; d_gene: NA; j_gene: TRBJ1-6; len: 16; CDR3nt: TGTGCCAGCAGCAACCAAGTGTTGACGGCTGATTCACCCCTCCACTTT; CDR3aa: CASSNQVLTADSPLHF
abundance: NA; v_gene: TRBV18; d_gene: NA; j_gene: TRBJ1-5; len: 15; CDR3nt: TGTGCCAGCTCAGAGGTCCAGGGCCCTAATCAGCCCCAGCATTTT; CDR3aa: CASSEVQGPNQPQHF
abundance: NA; v_gene: TRBV4-1; d_gene: NA; j_gene: TRBJ1-2; len: 14; CDR3nt: TGCGCCAGCAGCCAAGATCGGGGGACCGGAGGCTACACCTTC; CDR3aa: CASSQDRGTGGYTF
abundance: NA; v_gene: TRBV6-5; d_gene: NA; j_gene: TRBJ1-3; len: 15; CDR3nt: TGTGCCAGCAGTTCCGACGGATTCTCTGGAAACACCATATATTTT; CDR3aa: CASSSDGFSGNTIYF
abundance: NA; v_gene: TRBV24-1; d_gene: NA; j_gene: TRBJ2-5; len: 17; CDR3nt: TGTGCCACCAGTGCCCAACTCGTGGCAGGAAAGCAAGAGACCCAGTACTTC; CDR3aa: CATSAQLVAGKQETQYF
abundance: NA; v_gene: TRBV25-1; d_gene: NA; j_gene: TRBJ1-3; len: 17; CDR3nt: TGTGCCAGCAGTGCAGGGGCAGCGCACTCCTCTGGAAACACCATATATTTT; CDR3aa: CASSAGAAHSSGNTIYF
abundance: NA; v_gene: TRBV27; d_gene: TRBD2; j_gene: TRBJ2-5; len: 14; CDR3nt: TGTGCCAGCAGAGCCGGGACTAAGAAAGAGACCCAGTACTTC; CDR3aa: CASRAGTKKETQYF
abundance: NA; v_gene: TRBV27; d_gene: TRBD1; j_gene: TRBJ1-2; len: 14; CDR3nt: TGTGCCAGCAGAACACAGGGGGAGGGCTATGGCTACACCTTC; CDR3aa: CASRTQGEGYGYTF
abundance: NA; v_gene: TRBV11-2; d_gene: NA; j_gene: TRBJ1-2; len: 15; CDR3nt: TGTGCCAGCAGCTTAGGGGGGCGGACCGCTATGGGGTACACCTTC; CDR3aa: CASSLGGRTAMGYTF
abundance: NA; v_gene: TRBV28; d_gene: TRBD2; j_gene: TRBJ2-7; len: 18; CDR3nt: TGTGCCAGCAGTTTATCTTTTGTCTCACGGGGGGGCCGGAACGAGCAGTACTTC; CDR3aa: CASSLSFVSRGGRNEQYF
abundance: NA; v_gene: TRBV28; d_gene: NA; j_gene: TRBJ2-1; len: 10; CDR3nt: TGTGCCAGCAGCTACAATGAGCAGTTCTTC; CDR3aa: CASSYNEQFF
abundance: NA; v_gene: TRBV3-1/TRBV3-2; d_gene: NA; j_gene: TRBJ1-2; len: 18; CDR3nt: TGTGCCAGCAGTCAAAGGCAAGGCGGGAACCGGACAAACTATGGCTACACCTTC; CDR3aa: CASSQRQGGNRTNYGYTF
abundance: NA; v_gene: TRBV28; d_gene: NA; j_gene: TRBJ1-1; len: 15; CDR3nt: TGTGCCAGCAGCGCGGGGGGTACAAAGAACACTGAAGCTTTCTTT; CDR3aa: CASSAGGTKNTEAFF
abundance: NA; v_gene: TRBV3-1/TRBV3-2; d_gene: NA; j_gene: TRBJ2-5; len: 14; CDR3nt: TGTGCCAGCAGCCAAGGGGACTTCCAAGAGACCCAGTACTTC; CDR3aa: CASSQGDFQETQYF
abundance: NA; v_gene: TRBV6-1; d_gene: NA; j_gene: TRBJ1-6; len: 13; CDR3nt: TGTGCCAGCAGTGAAAACAGTAATTCACCCCTCCACTTT; CDR3aa: CASSENSNSPLHF
abundance: NA; v_gene: TRBV5-1; d_gene: NA; j_gene: TRBJ2-5; len: 15; CDR3nt: TGCGCCAGCAGCCCCACCGTAGCAGGACAAGAAACCCAGTACTTC; CDR3aa: CASSPTVAGQETQYF
abundance: few; v_gene: TRBV29-1; d_gene: NA; j_gene: TRBJ1-1; len: 15; CDR3nt: TGCAGCGTTGAAAGGGTGGCAGCCATGAACACTGAAGCTTTCTTT; CDR3aa: CSVERVAAMNTEAFF
abundance: once; v_gene: TRBV5-6; d_gene: TRBD1; j_gene: TRBJ1-5; len: 15; CDR3nt: TGTGCCAGCAGCCTAGGGCAGGGGGCTCACCAGCCCCAGCATTTT; CDR3aa: CASSLGQGAHQPQHF